This T cell receptor beta chain was documented in a study of beta chain features in type 1 diabetes. At the level of the study: Cell yields, gender and age were similar in healthy donors and patients.

Every bit of the isolated RNA underwent reverse transcription, so sequencing read expressed TCRB transcripts. The data were produced by immunoSEQ multiplex PCR, yet TCRdb's version contains in-frame clones alone and is incomplete. The sample records roughly 240,000 clones, approximately 24% being singletons. V dropped 4 bases and J dropped 2 bases, with 12 bases sitting between them. In germline, CDR1 is GTSNPN, CDR2 SVGIG (reference sequence). The CDR3 has 14 residues. Sorting produced populations that all topped 98% purity. Study-level results: Shortening of TCRB CDR3s, moderate but significant, appeared in all four CD4+ subsets of Type 1 diabetes patients.

For this clone: No antigen is known for it.

This rearrangement joins TRBV30 to TRBJ1-5; tentative D call: TRBD1 (5 bases). The origin of this receptor is a young woman with type 1 diabetes. The material sequenced was naive CD4+ T cells from blood. The CDR3 protein is CAWNPGLGNQPQHF. DNA for the CDR3: TGTGCCTGGAACCCAGGGCTGGGCAATCAGCCCCAGCATTTT.